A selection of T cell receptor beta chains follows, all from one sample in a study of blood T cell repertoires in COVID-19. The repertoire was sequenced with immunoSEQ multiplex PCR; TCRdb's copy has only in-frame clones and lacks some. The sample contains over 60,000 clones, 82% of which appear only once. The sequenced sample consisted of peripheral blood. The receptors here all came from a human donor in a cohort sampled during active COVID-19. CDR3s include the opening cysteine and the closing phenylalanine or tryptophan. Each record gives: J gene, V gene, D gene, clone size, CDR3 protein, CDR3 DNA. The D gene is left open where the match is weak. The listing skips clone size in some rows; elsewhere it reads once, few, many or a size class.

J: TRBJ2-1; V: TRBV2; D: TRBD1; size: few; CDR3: CASRPGTGKYNEQFF; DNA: TGTGCCAGCAGGCCCGGGACAGGGAAATACAATGAGCAGTTCTTC
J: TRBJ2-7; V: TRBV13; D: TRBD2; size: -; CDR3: CASSLGLAGYEQYF; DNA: TGTGCCAGCAGCTTAGGACTAGCGGGGTACGAGCAGTACTTC
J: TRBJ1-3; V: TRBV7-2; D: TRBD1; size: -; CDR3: CAIQTGGSGNTIYF; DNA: TGTGCCATCCAGACAGGGGGCTCTGGAAACACCATATATTTT
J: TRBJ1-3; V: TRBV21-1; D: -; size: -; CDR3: CASSKGGHRLGNTIYF; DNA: TGTGCCAGCAGCAAAGGAGGACACCGGCTTGGAAACACCATATATTTT
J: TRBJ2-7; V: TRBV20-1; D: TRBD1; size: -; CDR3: CSASYAGTGSYEQYF; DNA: TGCAGTGCTAGTTATGCCGGGACAGGGTCCTACGAGCAGTACTTC
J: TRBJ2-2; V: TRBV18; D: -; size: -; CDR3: CASSGQLNTGELFF; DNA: TGTGCCAGCTCAGGACAGCTGAACACCGGGGAGCTGTTTTTT
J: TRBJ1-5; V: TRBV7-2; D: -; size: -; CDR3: CASSPVAGDQPQHF; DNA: TGTGCCAGCAGCCCCGTGGCAGGGGACCAGCCCCAGCATTTT
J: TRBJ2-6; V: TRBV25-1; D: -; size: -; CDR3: CASSEYGLRAGANVLTF; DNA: TGTGCCAGCAGTGAATATGGTCTCCGGGCTGGGGCCAACGTCCTGACTTTC
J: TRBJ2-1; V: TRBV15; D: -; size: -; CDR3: CATSSRSGLNEQFF; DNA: TGTGCCACCAGCTCGAGGTCTGGCCTCAATGAGCAGTTCTTC
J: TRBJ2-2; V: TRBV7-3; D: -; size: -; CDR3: CASSPGPEGELFF; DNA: TGTGCCAGCAGCCCAGGGCCAGAGGGGGAGCTGTTTTTT
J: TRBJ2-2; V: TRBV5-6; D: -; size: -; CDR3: CASSLGQGILTGELFF; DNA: TGTGCCAGCAGCTTGGGGCAGGGGATATTGACCGGGGAGCTGTTTTTT
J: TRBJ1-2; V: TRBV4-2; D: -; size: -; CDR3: CASSLLGSNYGYTF; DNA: TGTGCCAGCAGCCTCCTCGGGTCCAACTATGGCTACACCTTC
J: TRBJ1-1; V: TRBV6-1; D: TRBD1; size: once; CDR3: CASSDRYGTGSVAFF; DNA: TGTGCCAGCAGTGATCGCTACGGGACAGGGTCCGTGGCTTTCTTT
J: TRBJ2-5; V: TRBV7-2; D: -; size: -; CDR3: CASSPPGETQYF; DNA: TGTGCCAGCAGCCCTCCCGGGGAGACCCAGTACTTC
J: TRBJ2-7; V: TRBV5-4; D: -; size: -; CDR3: CASTLGDEQYF; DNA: TGTGCCAGCACTCTCGGGGACGAGCAGTACTTC
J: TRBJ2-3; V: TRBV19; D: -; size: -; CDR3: CASSIGATGRTDTQYF; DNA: TGTGCCAGTAGTATAGGGGCGACAGGGAGGACAGATACGCAGTATTTT